Sequencing of this TCR beta chain was carried out in a study of blood T cell repertoires in COVID-19. In the study overall: Specimens from acute and convalescent COVID-19 originated in the United States, Italy and Spain. Sources were T cells, B-cell-depleted T cells, or PBMCs; the material itself was cDNA or gDNA.

This clone has only one observation. Authors' methods: Scientists estimated how many nucleated cells there were by amplifying reference gene primers. Some clones are missing from TCRdb's copy, which holds only in-frame ones; the method was immunoSEQ multiplex PCR. V, J and clone size are those of that table, while D and trimming were read from the DNA. The table shows more than 85,000 clones, with over 70% occurring only once. V lost 4 bases and J lost 4; bases outside the gene matches: 3. The CDR3 runs to 14 residues. The germline CDR1 and CDR2 sequences are SNHLY and FYNNEI. The sequence was obtained from a man aged 80 or over with active or convalescent COVID-19. Sequencing input: peripheral blood. V usage is TRBV2 and J usage is TRBJ2-3; 9 bases are a match to TRBD1. CDR3 region: CASSARQGADTQYF. CDR3 coding DNA: TGTGCCAGCAGTGCGCGACAGGGGGCAGATACGCAGTATTTT.